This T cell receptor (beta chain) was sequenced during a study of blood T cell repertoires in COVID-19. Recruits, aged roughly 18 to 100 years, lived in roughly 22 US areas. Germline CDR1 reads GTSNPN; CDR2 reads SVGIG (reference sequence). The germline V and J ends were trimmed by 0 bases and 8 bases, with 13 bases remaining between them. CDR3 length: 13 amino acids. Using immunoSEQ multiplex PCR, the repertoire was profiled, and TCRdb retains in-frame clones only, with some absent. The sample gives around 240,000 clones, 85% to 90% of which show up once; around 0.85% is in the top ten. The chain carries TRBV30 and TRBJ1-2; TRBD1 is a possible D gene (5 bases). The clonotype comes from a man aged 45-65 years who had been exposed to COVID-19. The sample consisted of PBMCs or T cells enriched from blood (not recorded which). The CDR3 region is CAWSVQVLQGYTF. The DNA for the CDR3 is TGTGCCTGGAGTGTACAGGTACTTCAGGGCTACACCTTC.